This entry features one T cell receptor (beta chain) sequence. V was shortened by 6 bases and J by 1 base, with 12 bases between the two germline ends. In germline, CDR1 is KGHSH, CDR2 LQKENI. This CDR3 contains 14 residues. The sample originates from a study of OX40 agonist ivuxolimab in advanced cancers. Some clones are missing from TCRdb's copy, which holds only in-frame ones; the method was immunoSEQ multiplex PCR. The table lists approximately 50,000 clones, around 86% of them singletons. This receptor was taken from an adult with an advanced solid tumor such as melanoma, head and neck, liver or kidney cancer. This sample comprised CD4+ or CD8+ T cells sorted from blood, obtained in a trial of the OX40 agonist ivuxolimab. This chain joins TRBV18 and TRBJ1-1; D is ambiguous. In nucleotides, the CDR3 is TGTGCCAGCTCCCCCCGGGAGGGGAACACTGAAGCTTTCTTT. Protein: CASSPREGNTEAFF.